This TCR beta chain was found in a study of liver allograft versus peripheral blood T cells. Looking at the study overall: Comparisons were made between T cell receptor repertoires found in transplanted livers and those circulating in recipients' peripheral blood.

TCRdb itself ran the reads through MiXCR, one entry per CDR3 protein. This sample has 6,000 to 9,500 distinct CDR3 sequences, with about 15% found just once. This clonotype has a count of ten or more. Its antigen is not identified. Deletions cut 5 bases from V and 8 bases from J, with 15 bases between. Germline loops: CDR1 MDHEN, CDR2 SYDVKM. This CDR3 comprises 13 residues. Study results and limitations: Peripheral blood T cell receptor repertoires reportedly differed from those found within liver allografts.

The source of this sequence is a human patient who had a liver transplant. Some of these T cells may belong to the graft donor. V usage is TRBV28 and J usage is TRBJ1-2; D remains unclear. This CDR3 is CASSPETTVGYTF. In nucleotides, the CDR3 is TGTGCCAGCAGTCCCGAGACGACGGTCGGCTACACCTTC.